Listed below are T cell receptor beta chains from one sample, sequenced in a study of tumor-infiltrating lymphocytes in oesophageal squamous cell carcinoma. MiXCR was run by TCRdb on the PCR reads, yielding one entry per CDR3 protein. There are roughly 14,000 distinct CDR3 sequences in the sample; roughly half occur only once, and around 15% lies in the top ten. The sequencing sample was made of blood. All receptors derive from a male donor with esophageal squamous cell carcinoma. CDR3s include the opening cysteine and the closing phenylalanine or tryptophan. Fields, in order: V gene, J gene, D gene, clone size, CDR3 length, CDR3 DNA, CDR3 protein. The D gene is left open where the match is weak. The size entry is marked missing in some rows and otherwise reads once, few, many or a size class.

>TRBV7-2|TRBJ1-1|TRBD1|large|14
TGTGCCAGCAGTCACAGGGGACTGAACACTGAAGCTTTCTTT
CASSHRGLNTEAFF
>TRBV11-2|TRBJ2-5|.|.|17
TGTGCCAGCAGCTTAGATCGGAATGGGTACCTTGATTCACCCCTCCACTTC
CASSLDRNGYLDSPLHF
>TRBV28|TRBJ2-1|TRBD2|.|14
TGTGCCAGCAGTACCGGGACTAGCGGGAGGCCCTCATGGTTC
CASSTGTSGRPSWF
>TRBV7-3|TRBJ2-1|.|few|14
TGTGCCAGCAGCTTAGACGCGAGTTACAATGAGCAGTTCTTC
CASSLDASYNEQFF
>TRBV2|TRBJ2-7|.|once|14
TGTACCAGCAGTGATTGGACCTCCTCCTACGAGCAGTACTTC
CTSSDWTSSYEQYF
>TRBV12-3/TRBV12-4|TRBJ1-2|.|.|14
TGTGCCAGCAGTTTAAGGCGGGAAGGCTATGGCTACACCTTC
CASSLRREGYGYTF
>TRBV27|TRBJ2-7|TRBD2|.|16
TGTGCCAGCAGTTTGACTAGCGGCAGGATCTCCTACGAGCAGTACTTC
CASSLTSGRISYEQYF
>TRBV5-5|TRBJ2-5|.|.|13
TGTGCCAGCAGCTTGTTCAGTAGGGAGACCCAGTACTTC
CASSLFSRETQYF
>TRBV7-3|TRBJ2-7|.|.|14
TGTGCCAGCAGCTGGGGCGGACCAAACAATGAGCAGTACTTC
CASSWGGPNNEQYF
>TRBV7-3|TRBJ2-2|TRBD1|.|15
TGTGCCAGCAGCTTATTGCAGGGGGCTACCGGGGAGCTGTTTTTT
CASSLLQGATGELFF
>TRBV28|TRBJ2-5|.|medium-sized|13
TGTGCCAGCAGCCTGGGCCAGGCGGAGACCCAGTACTTC
CASSLGQAETQYF
>TRBV12-3/TRBV12-4|TRBJ2-5|.|.|14
TGTGCCAGCAGTTTAGCGGGGGGCCAGGAGACCCAGTACTTC
CASSLAGGQETQYF
>TRBV6-1|TRBJ1-2|TRBD1|medium-sized|14
TGTGCCAGCACCGCAGGGACAGCTAGCTATGGCTACACCTTC
CASTAGTASYGYTF
>TRBV20-1|TRBJ2-3|TRBD2|many|15
TGCAGTGAGCGAGACCGGAGCGGGAGTACAGATACGCAGTATTTT
CSERDRSGSTDTQYF
>TRBV7-6|TRBJ2-5|.|large|13
TGTGCCAGCAGCTTAGGCCCGGATGAGACCCAGTACTTC
CASSLGPDETQYF
>TRBV6-6|TRBJ2-1|.|.|13
TGTGCCAGCAACCCGAGCTCCTACAATGAGCAGTTCTTC
CASNPSSYNEQFF
>TRBV18|TRBJ2-3|TRBD2|.|14
TGTGCCAGCTCACCACTGGACGGGGACTACGAGCAGTATTTT
CASSPLDGDYEQYF
>TRBV6-4|TRBJ2-3|.|many|13
TGTGCCAGCAGTGACGGGAGCACAGATACGCAGTATTTT
CASSDGSTDTQYF
>TRBV5-1|TRBJ2-7|.|.|15
TGCGCCAGCCTTTATCTGCCCGGGGCTACCTACGAGCAGTACTTC
CASLYLPGATYEQYF
>TRBV7-8|TRBJ2-1|.|.|14
TGTGCCACCCACTCCGGACAGTATAATTCACCCCTCCACTTC
CATHSGQYNSPLHF
>TRBV7-4|TRBJ2-7|.|few|12
TGTGCCAGCAGCTTAATGATCTACGAGCAGTACTTC
CASSLMIYEQYF
>TRBV29-1|TRBJ2-7|.|few|13
TGCAGCGTTAAGAGGAGGGGGGGCTACGAGCAGTACTTC
CSVKRRGGYEQYF
>TRBV6-1|TRBJ2-6|.|medium-sized|15
TGTGCCAGCCTCGCAGGCGTCTCTGGGGCCAACGTCCTGACTTTC
CASLAGVSGANVLTF
>TRBV7-2|TRBJ2-2|TRBD2|.|16
TGTGCCAGCAGCTTTGGCCTAGCGGGGAACACCGGGGAGCTGTTTTTT
CASSFGLAGNTGELFF
>TRBV6-1|TRBJ2-3|TRBD1|.|14
TGTGCCAGCAGCCACGGGACAGGCACAGATACGCAGTATTTT
CASSHGTGTDTQYF
>TRBV7-6|TRBJ2-7|TRBD2|.|15
TGTGCCAGCAGCGTCTCTAGCGGGCTCTACTACGAGCAGTACTTC
CASSVSSGLYYEQYF
>TRBV6-1|TRBJ2-7|TRBD2|.|19
TGTGCCAGCAGTGGCTCCGGGACTAGCTCACTCATTCGGGGCCACGAGCAGTACTTC
CASSGSGTSSLIRGHEQYF
>TRBV7-2|TRBJ2-7|TRBD1|.|14
TGTGCCAGCAGACGGACAGGGGGGGTCTACGAGCAGTACTTC
CASRRTGGVYEQYF
>TRBV7-6|TRBJ2-7|.|.|14
TGTGCCAGCAGCCCCCGGACAGCCTCCTACGAGCAGTACTTC
CASSPRTASYEQYF
>TRBV7-3|TRBJ2-7|.|.|17
TGTGCCAGCAGCGGACGGGGGGGGGACAGATATAATTCACCCCTCCACTTC
CASSGRGGDRYNSPLHF
>TRBV28|TRBJ1-2|.|.|15
TGTGCCAGCAGTTTAGGATGGCACGGAGGTCGGGGCTACACCTTC
CASSLGWHGGRGYTF